This TCR beta chain was documented in a study of T-cell reconstitution after alpha-beta-depleted transplantation in children. Findings and caveats of the study: A year post-transplant, T-cell counts and diversity derived mostly from newly produced T cells. Some patients owed their high day-60 TCRbeta diversity to surviving recipient T cells and thymic progenitors. The study reportedly traced alpha-beta T cells about two months after transplant to several hundred expanded graft clones.

As concerns this clonotype: Its antigen is unidentified.

The germline V and J ends were trimmed by 6 bases and 10 bases, with 13 bases remaining between them. CDR1 and CDR2 (germline): SEHNR, FQNEAQ (reference sequence). There are 12 residues in the CDR3. TCRbeta library construction was performed incorporating unique molecular identifiers. TCRdb re-derived calls from the PCR reads in MiXCR, one entry per CDR3 protein. The sample yields fewer than 1 million distinct CDR3 sequences, about 15% seen once. V usage is TRBV7-9 and J usage is TRBJ2-1; maybe TRBD2 (5 bases). The clonotype comes from a male patient between 5 and 17 years old who had a stem cell transplant for acute lymphoblastic leukemia, so the T cells may come from the graft donor. Source: PBMCs, mostly from graft donor cells, taken 360 days after TCRalphabeta/CD19-depleted stem cell transplant. CDR3 nucleotides: TGTGCCAGCAGACCTACTACGGGGGAGCAGTTCTTC. This codes for CASRPTTGEQFF. The entire variable domain, with the rest obtained from reference TRBV7-9 and TRBJ2-1, is as follows: DTGVSQNPRHKITKRGQNVTFRCDPISEHNRLYWYRQTLGQGPEFLTYFQNEAQLEKSRLLSDRFSAERPKGSFSTLEIQRTEQGDSAMYLCASRPTTGEQFFGPGTRLTVL.